Presented here are 20 T cell receptor beta chains from one specimen sequenced in a study of post-analysis software for immune sequencing data. Study outcomes and limitations: Higher frequency in patients than in controls was seen for roughly five TRBV segments, with TRBV5-6, TRBV5-1 and TRBV20-1 among them.

These receptors' antigens are unknown. Prepared TCR beta cDNA libraries contained unique molecular identifiers. Using its own MiXCR run on the PCR reads, TCRdb lists one record per CDR3 protein. The table lists around 440,000 distinct CDR3 sequences, under 55% of them singletons. Input material: blood. The receptor source for this set is a girl between 10 and 17 years old with multiple sclerosis.

The rearrangement links TRBV12-3 or TRBV12-4 to TRBJ1-4; D is undetermined. Deletions cut 1 base from V and 5 bases from J, with 8 bases between. The CDR3 runs to 14 residues. CDR3 sequence (DNA): TGTGCCAGCAGTTTAGGGGGTTGGAATGAAAAACTGTTTTTT. This translates into CASSLGGWNEKLFF.

V usage is TRBV20-1 and J usage is TRBJ2-1; possible D gene TRBD2, 5 bases. Germline V gene lookup returns CDR1 DFQATT and CDR2 SNEGSKA (reference sequence). The CDR3 loop spans 15 amino acids. The V end lost 0 bases, the J end lost 1 base, and 10 bases lay between the germline ends. CDR3 in amino acids: CSARDTRTSYNEQFF. The DNA of the CDR3 is TGCAGTGCTAGAGATACTAGGACTTCCTACAATGAGCAGTTCTTC.

This sequence joins TRBV7-9 and TRBJ2-5; tentatively, D is TRBD2 (7 bases). Trimming pared 3 bases from V and 2 bases from J, leaving 13 bases between. Germline-derived CDR1 and CDR2 are SEHNR and FQNEAQ (reference sequence). This CDR3 region has 15 residues. DNA of the CDR3: TGTGCCAGCAGCTTTGCTAGCGGACAGCAAGAGACCCAGTACTTC. Amino acids: CASSFASGQQETQYF.

J is TRBJ2-5 and V is TRBV9; TRBD2 matches at 8 bases. Judging by the DNA end, TRBJ2-7 fits better; the J call may be wrong. The length of the CDR3 is 13 residues. Germline CDR1 is SGDLS and CDR2 is YYNGEE. The CDR3 DNA is TGTGCCAGCAGCACCGGGGGGGACGACGAGCAGTACTTC. The encoded protein is CASSTGGDDEQYF.

The gene calls are TRBV20-1 and TRBJ2-7, with 10 bases lining up with TRBD2. The CDR3 runs 18 residues. Germline CDR1 and CDR2: DFQATT and SNEGSKA (reference sequence). Trimming at V came to 7 bases and at J to 1 base, leaving 19 bases not matched to a gene. CDR3 region: CSVREWASGSPRSYEQYF. CDR3 nucleotide sequence: TGCAGTGTCAGAGAGTGGGCTAGCGGGAGCCCAAGGTCCTACGAGCAGTACTTC.

The V call is TRBV27, the J call TRBJ2-1; 12 bases agree with TRBD2. CDR3 length: 18 residues. Germline V CDR1 and CDR2: MNHEY, SMNVEV (reference sequence). The V and J ends lost 0 bases and 7 bases, in that order; junction bases with no gene match: 10. The CDR3 region has the DNA TGTGCCAGCAGTTTATCCCGACTAGCGGGAGAACTAATGAATGAGCAGTTCTTC. Protein product: CASSLSRLAGELMNEQFF.

The chain joins TRBV20-1 to TRBJ2-1; 7 bases are a match to TRBD2. The CDR3 length is 12 residues. V dropped 7 bases and J dropped 1; count of bases not matched to a gene: 1. Germline lookup yields CDR1 DFQATT and CDR2 SNEGSKA (reference sequence). This CDR3 is CSGTSSYNEQFF. Written as DNA, the CDR3 is TGCAGTGGGACTAGTTCCTACAATGAGCAGTTCTTC.

This clonotype was detected once. The rearrangement joins TRBV4-3 to TRBJ2-7; D might be TRBD2 (6 bases). This CDR3 has 15 amino acids. V was pared by 4 bases and J by 2 bases, with 15 bases between. CDR1 is LGHNA and CDR2 is YSLEER in the germline V gene. In DNA, the CDR3 is TGCGCCAGCAGCCCCTCGGGTAGCGGAGCCTACGAGCAGTACTTC. This encodes CASSPSGSGAYEQYF.

Only a few counts were recorded for this clonotype. The V gene is TRBV28, the J gene TRBJ2-1, with D tentatively TRBD2 (6 bases). Trimming removed 3 bases from V and 8 bases from J, with 14 bases in between. Germline CDR1 and CDR2: MDHEN and SYDVKM. The CDR3 is made up of 14 amino acids. CDR3 loop: CASSFPGERHEQFF. The CDR3 nucleotides are TGTGCCAGCAGTTTTCCGGGGGAGAGGCATGAGCAGTTCTTC.

Notes on this clonotype: No DNA is shown, since the ends of the CDR3 on it are uncertain; the CDR3 is the one TCRdb lists. The CDR3 spells CASSAFFGETQYF. This rearrangement joins TRBV18 to TRBJ2-5. Germline assignment: CDR1 KGHSH and CDR2 LQKENI. The CDR3 spans 13 residues, counting both ends.

The chain employs TRBV20-1 and TRBJ2-7; TRBD2 matches 13 bases. The CDR3 consists of 16 residues. Trimming cost V 1 base and J 2 bases; bases outside gene matches: 5. In germline, CDR1 is DFQATT, CDR2 SNEGSKA (reference sequence). The DNA for the CDR3 is TGCAGTGCTAGAGGGGGACTAGCGGGGACCACCTACGAGCAGTACTTC. Translation: CSARGGLAGTTYEQYF.

The genes are TRBV13 and TRBJ2-3; D gene uncertain. The ends were cut back, 0 bases at V and 4 bases at J, with 5 bases in the middle. CDR3 size: 13 residues. Germline loops: CDR1 PRHDT, CDR2 FYEKMQ (reference sequence). The CDR3 DNA follows: TGTGCCAGCAGCTTAGGAGGGCCAGATACGCAGTATTTT. Translating it yields CASSLGGPDTQYF.

J is TRBJ2-7 and V is TRBV10-3; TRBD1 is a possible D gene (6 bases). Germline CDR1 and CDR2: ENHRY and SYGVKD. This CDR3 spans 13 amino acids. V shed 6 bases and J shed 5 bases, with 14 bases lying between them. CDR3 coding DNA: TGTGCCATCAGCGGGACATCGTTGGACGAGCAGTACTTC. Its protein is CAISGTSLDEQYF.

The rearrangement uses TRBV15 and TRBJ2-7, with TRBD2 matching over 9 bases. CDR1 and CDR2 (germline): LNHNV, YYDKDF (reference sequence). The CDR3 covers 15 residues. J was trimmed by 7 bases and V by 0 bases; bases with no gene match: 7. Written as DNA, the CDR3 is TGTGCCACCAGCAGAGAACAGGGACTAGCAGAAGAGCAGTACTTC. Protein: CATSREQGLAEEQYF.

J is TRBJ2-7 and V is TRBV5-1; the D gene is possibly TRBD1 (5 bases). The J call is doubtful: the DNA matches TRBJ2-5 better. CDR1 SGHRS and CDR2 YFSETQ come from the germline V gene. This CDR3 is 14 amino acids long. The CDR3 nucleotides read TGCGCCAGCAGCTTGGAAGGGGCCCAAGAGACCCAGTACTTC. It translates to CASSLEGAQETQYF.

The CDR3: CASRFGEGFYNEQFF. DNA for the CDR3: TGCGCCAGCCGATTCGGAGAAGGGTTCTACAATGAGCAGTTCTTC. This chain links TRBV5-1 with TRBJ2-1, with unresolved D. This CDR3 spans 15 amino acids. CDR1 and CDR2 (germline): SGHRS, YFSETQ. V gave up 7 bases and J gave up 3 bases, with 17 bases separating them.

This clonotype has only a few counts. This sequence joins TRBV29-1 and TRBJ2-1; TRBD1 matches 10 bases. The germline CDR1 and CDR2 sequences are SQVTM and ANQGSEA. The CDR3 covers 14 residues. V was clipped by 6 bases and J by 7 bases; unmatched bases: 9. The CDR3 sequence: CSVRGRTGGNEQFF. CDR3 sequence (DNA): TGCAGCGTCCGGGGGAGGACAGGGGGGAATGAGCAGTTCTTC.

This clonotype came up many times. The rearrangement uses TRBV12-3 or TRBV12-4 and TRBJ2-6; 7 bases line up with TRBD1. The CDR3 spans 14 residues. V lost 6 bases to trimming and J lost 1 base; unmatched junction nucleotides: 0. This chain's CDR3 is CASRQGSGANVLTF. The CDR3 region has the DNA TGTGCCAGCAGACAGGGGTCTGGGGCCAACGTCCTGACTTTC.

This chain links TRBV9 with TRBJ2-3; TRBD2 matches at 8 bases. From germline, CDR1 is SGDLS and CDR2 YYNGEE. This CDR3 contains 16 residues. With V trimmed by 3 bases and J by 0 bases, 6 bases remained unmatched. CDR3 in DNA: TGTGCCAGCAGCGCCAGACTAGCGACTAGCACAGATACGCAGTATTTT. The encoded protein is CASSARLATSTDTQYF.

J is TRBJ2-7 and V is TRBV21-1; the table's D gene call, TRBD2, was not cross checked with the DNA. TRBV21-1 constitutes a pseudogene. This CDR3 has 16 amino acids. The CDR3 DNA reads as TGTGCCAGCAGCACAAGTCGCTCGGGCCAAAACTACGAGCAGTACTTC. Encoded protein: CASSTSRSGQNYEQYF.